Reported below is one TCR beta chain. It lacks a known antigen. The record has no base qualities; no much larger clone is one base away. One collaborating source in Seattle enrolled patients while the patients were actively infected and followed the patients over time throughout the course of disease. The collaborating institutions used their own protocols to collect whole blood in K2EDTA tubes. For TCRbeta analysis, collaborators shipped samples as frozen whole blood, isolated PBMCs, or DNA extracted from either of those sample types. The CDR3 starts with the cysteine, ends with the phenylalanine, and has 14 residues. Just the 42-base CDR3 DNA is kept, in frame starting at base 1. Cut back by 5 bases and 2 bases, the V and J ends lie 12 bases apart. From the germline V gene, CDR1 is SQVTM and CDR2 is ANQGSEA. The record originates from a study of blood T cell repertoires in COVID-19 (dated by TCRdb to 2019 to 2021). Regarding the complete study: Samples covering the acute and convalescent phases of COVID-19 were provided by collaborators in the United States, Italy and Spain. The prospective study material was composed of cDNA or gDNA derived from T cells, B-cell-depleted T cells, or PBMCs. The dataset comprised deeply sampled blood TCRbeta repertoires from subjects exposed to, actively infected with, or recovered from COVID-19. The repertoires were made available in a free public database intended to serve as a resource for research on the immune response to SARS-CoV-2. The samples were drawn from the first 160 participants of the ongoing ImmuneRACE study and from some 1,300 subjects provided by 6 global collaborators. Nearly every sample came with metadata listing a de-identified subject ID, COVID-19 status, age in years and sex. Where HLA class I and class II types were available, the types were taken from metadata supplied by the sample provider, not from assay-based typing.

The research as a whole found: The quantity of clinical and demographic metadata differed by source and by participant and was supplied without curation.

The immunoSEQ Assay, a bias-controlled multiplex PCR, was used to amplify TCRbeta CDR3 regions from genomic DNA. Concerning the study's data processing: Nucleated cell counts per sample were estimated from amplification of reference gene primers within the assay. Sequence reads were collapsed and filtered to measure the absolute abundance of every unique TCRbeta CDR3 rearrangement. For each sample, productive Simpson clonality was calculated as the square root of Simpson's diversity index across productive rearrangements. TCRdb stores this immuneACCESS table with in-frame sequences only. Part of the clones is absent; in the studies checked, under half of the shortfall reflects unresolved V genes, and no reason is known for the rest. V, J and clone size were drawn from that table, and D and trimming were deduced from the DNA. The sample records 200,000 to 250,000 clones, around 90% of which are singletons. Clones ranked in the top ten supply approximately 0.77% of the sample.

The TCR originated in a man in his sixties with COVID-19, enrolled during active disease. Sequencing was carried out using peripheral blood. The chain joins TRBV29-1 to TRBJ2-2, with a tentative D gene TRBD1 over 6 matching bases. The CDR3 protein sequence reads: CSVSQGINTGELFF. At the DNA level, the sequence is TGCAGCGTTTCTCAGGGGATTAACACCGGGGAGCTGTTTTTT.